These 16 T cell receptor beta chains originate from one sample sequenced in a study of TIL therapy for anti-PD-1-resistant metastatic lung cancer. The time point is: pre-treatment sample, taken before nivolumab and TIL therapy. Tumor tissue came from excised metastases, mostly pleural nodules or supraclavicular lymph nodes. The libraries were made with immunoSEQ v3. Assay used: immunoSEQ multiplex PCR; TCRdb lists only in-frame clones, some missing. The data show more than 9,000 clones, 58% seen once. This specimen was tumor tissue, taken at baseline. The source is a person aged 30 to 80 with non-small cell lung cancer.

The V call is TRBV6-6, the J call TRBJ1-1; 7 bases map to TRBD1. Trimming took 6 bases from V and 0 from J; bases not matched to a gene: 7. CDR1 is MNHNY and CDR2 is SVGAGI in the germline V gene (reference sequence). The CDR3 is 15 residues long. This chain's CDR3 is CASRETGLMNTEAFF. CDR3 sequence (DNA): TGTGCCAGCAGGGAGACAGGGTTAATGAACACTGAAGCTTTCTTT.

By share, this clone counts as medium-sized. The chain has TRBV20-1 and TRBJ1-2; D gene uncertain. There are 11 residues in the CDR3. The germline V gene encodes CDR1 DFQATT and CDR2 SNEGSKA (reference sequence). Trimming left V 6 bases short and J 6 bases short, with 11 bases between. The CDR3 DNA sequence: TGCAGTGCCCGCCCGGTGGATGGCTACACCTTC. It encodes CSARPVDGYTF.

The rearrangement joins TRBV11-2 to TRBJ1-6; D is ambiguous. V was trimmed by 5 bases and J by 0 bases, leaving 11 bases between them. Germline lookup yields CDR1 SGHAT and CDR2 FQNNGV. The CDR3 is 16 residues long. CDR3 DNA sequence: TGTGCCAGCAGCCCAGGCCAAAGCTCCTATAATTCACCCCTCCACTTT. It encodes CASSPGQSSYNSPLHF.

The chain couples TRBV9 to TRBJ2-7; D gene unclear. Trimming took off 0 bases at V and 5 bases at J, with 12 bases between the two ends. Germline V lookup: CDR1 SGDLS, CDR2 YYNGEE. The CDR3 sequence is 14 residues long. The CDR3 region is CASSVDTSGHEQYF. Here the CDR3 DNA reads TGTGCCAGCAGCGTAGACACCTCCGGGCACGAGCAGTACTTC. Supplemented by reference TRBV9 and TRBJ2-7, the full variable domain reads DSGVTQTPKHLITATGQRVTLRCSPRSGDLSVYWYQQSLDQGLQFLIQYYNGEERAKGNILERFSAQQFPDLHSELNLSSLELGDSALYFCASSVDTSGHEQYFGPGTRLTVT.

By share, this clone ranks as medium-sized. CDR3 in amino acids: CASSLQGYTQYF. The CDR3 DNA reads TGTGCCAGCAGCTTACAGGGTTATACGCAGTATTTT. The chain has TRBV11-3 and TRBJ2-3, with D perhaps matching TRBD1 (5 bases). With 2 bases removed from V and 7 bases from J, the gap between germline ends came to 7 bases. The CDR3 contains 12 residues. Germline V gene data show CDR1 as SGHNT and CDR2 as YENEEA. Variable domain in full (rest from reference TRBV11-3 and TRBJ2-3): EAGVVQSPRYKIIEKKQPVAFWCNPISGHNTLYWYLQNLGQGPELLIRYENEEAVDDSQLPKDRFSAERLKGVDSTLKIQPAELGDSAVYLCASSLQGYTQYFGPGTRLTVL.

With respect to this clone: Compared with germline, one end of the junction differs, possibly owing to a read error. The chain employs TRBV3-1 (or the pseudogene TRBV3-2) and TRBJ2-2; tentatively, D is TRBD2 (7 bases). CDR3 length: 15 amino acids. Looked up from germline, CDR1 is LGHDT and CDR2 is YNNKEL (reference sequence). CDR3 amino acids: CARSLWGGRTGELFF. The CDR3 nucleotides are TGTGCCCGCAGCCTGTGGGGGGGGCGAACCGGGGAGCTGTTTTTT.

This clone was recorded a few times. The rearrangement joins TRBV6-1 to TRBJ2-5; 9 bases align to TRBD1. This CDR3 is built from 19 residues. The germline V gene encodes CDR1 MNHNS and CDR2 SASEGT. The J segment lost 3 bases and the V segment lost 2 bases, leaving 16 bases of the junction unmatched. The CDR3 protein is CASSELIGTGNFGEETQYF. Written as DNA, the CDR3 is TGTGCCAGCAGTGAACTGATCGGGACAGGGAACTTTGGGGAAGAGACCCAGTACTTC.

V usage is TRBV6-4 and J usage is TRBJ2-7, with D hard to call. V was pared by 0 bases and J by 2 bases, with 14 bases between. The germline gives CDR1 MRHNA, CDR2 SNTAGT. The CDR3 has 16 residues. CDR3 loop: CASSDSYPLLTYEQYF. The CDR3 bases are TGTGCCAGCAGTGACTCGTACCCCCTCTTAACCTACGAGCAGTACTTC.

This rearrangement joins TRBV9 to TRBJ1-6, with 8 bases matching TRBD1. V lost 0 bases to trimming and J lost 6 bases; unmatched junction nucleotides: 2. Germline CDR1 is SGDLS and CDR2 is YYNGEE. The CDR3 loop spans 15 amino acids. The CDR3 coding sequence is TGTGCCAGCAGCGTAGAGGACAGGGCTAATTCACCCCTCCACTTT. Residues: CASSVEDRANSPLHF.

J is TRBJ2-7 and V is TRBV5-1; no definite D call. Germline CDR1 reads SGHRS; CDR2 reads YFSETQ. The V end was cut by 0 bases, the J end by 4 bases, with 8 bases between. The CDR3 contains 13 residues. The CDR3 DNA sequence: TGCGCCAGCAGCTTGGAGGGATTATACGAGCAGTACTTC. Encoded protein: CASSLEGLYEQYF.

The V call is TRBV15, the J call TRBJ2-3, with D possibly TRBD2 on 6 matching bases. The V gene's germline CDR1 is LNHNV and CDR2 YYDKDF (reference sequence). Trimming removed 1 base at V and 2 bases at J, with 10 bases between. The CDR3 sequence is 15 residues long. The CDR3 nucleotides read TGTGCCACCAGCAGAGGCGGGATGTCCACAGATACGCAGTATTTT. This sequence encodes CATSRGGMSTDTQYF.

This chain uses TRBV18 with TRBJ2-1; 10 nucleotides agree with TRBD2. Unmatched junction bases numbered 17, after V lost 5 bases and J lost 7 bases. This CDR3 spans 18 amino acids. Germline V gene data show CDR1 as KGHSH and CDR2 as LQKENI. CDR3 sequence reads: CASSSARIASGSGNEQFF. The DNA of the CDR3 is TGTGCCAGCTCATCCGCAAGAATAGCTAGCGGGAGTGGGAATGAGCAGTTCTTC.

The V gene is TRBV24-1, the J gene TRBJ1-4; 8 bases are a match to TRBD1. There are 13 residues in the CDR3. In germline, CDR1 is KGHDR, CDR2 SFDVKD. Losses at the gene ends were 9 bases for V and 7 bases for J; bases not matched to a gene: 6. For the CDR3, the DNA is TGTGCCACCGGGACAGGACAGGGTGAAAAACTGTTTTTT. It encodes CATGTGQGEKLFF.

The chain combines TRBV11-3 with TRBJ1-1, with no clear D. This CDR3 comprises 14 residues. The V end lost 1 base, the J end lost 1 base, and 7 bases lay between the germline ends. CDR1 and CDR2 from the germline V gene are SGHNT and YENEEA. CDR3 nucleotide sequence: TGTGCCAGCAGCTTAGGAAAGGGGAACACTGAAGCTTTCTTT. This translates into CASSLGKGNTEAFF. The variable domain in full, completed from reference TRBV11-3 and TRBJ1-1, reads EAGVVQSPRYKIIEKKQPVAFWCNPISGHNTLYWYLQNLGQGPELLIRYENEEAVDDSQLPKDRFSAERLKGVDSTLKIQPAELGDSAVYLCASSLGKGNTEAFFGQGTRLTVV.

This clone is a singleton in its sample. A junction end diverges from the germline sequence, so it may reflect a read error. The chain has TRBV30 and TRBJ1-6; D gene uncertain. Germline V gene lookup returns CDR1 GTSNPN and CDR2 SVGIG (reference sequence). CDR3 length: 16 amino acids. CDR3 sequence (DNA): TGTGCCTCCCATCCCCGAGGGAGCTCCTATAATTCACCCCTCCATTTT. Protein sequence: CASHPRGSSYNSPLHF.

This rearrangement joins TRBV5-1 to TRBJ2-1, with TRBD2 matching over 7 bases. The CDR3 extends over 15 amino acids. CDR1 is SGHRS, CDR2 YFSETQ, per germline. The trim removed 0 bases at V and 6 bases at J, leaving 6 bases unmatched. The CDR3 loop reads CASSLVREEFNEQFF. DNA for the CDR3: TGCGCCAGCAGCTTGGTCCGGGAGGAATTCAATGAGCAGTTCTTC.